This entry features one T cell receptor beta chain sequence. The data were taken from a study of blood T cell repertoires in COVID-19. Study-wide background: The samples span acute and convalescent COVID-19 from the United States, Italy and Spain.

Trimming removed 2 bases from V and 4 bases from J, with 3 bases in between. Germline V CDR1 and CDR2: KGHDR, SFDVKD. This CDR3 has 12 amino acids. As originally analysed: Quantification of nucleated cells was approximated via reference gene primer amplification. Clones were sequenced by immunoSEQ multiplex PCR, and TCRdb holds only the in-frame ones, with some missing. Clonal size and the V and J genes are those of that table, whereas D and trimming came from the DNA. The sample lists fewer than 80,000 clones, roughly nine tenths occurring once. The specimen was peripheral blood. This clonotype was obtained from an elderly woman with active or convalescent COVID-19. The chain carries TRBV24-1 and TRBJ2-3, with no clear D. CDR3 sequence reads: CATSDSPDTQYF. The DNA for the CDR3 is TGTGCCACCAGTGATTCTCCAGATACGCAGTATTTT.